Below, 9 T cell receptor beta chains from the same sample are listed, as sequenced in a study of PD-1 blockade in classical Hodgkin lymphoma. Method: immunoSEQ multiplex PCR; TCRdb's copy keeps in-frame clones and lacks some. Of about 25,000 clones in the sample, roughly three quarters are singletons; the top ten hold 2.5% to 3.5%. Every patient relapsed after autologous stem cell transplantation, and brentuximab vedotin exposure varied. This sample comprised peripheral blood mononuclear cells (PBMCs), obtained at baseline. Receptor source: a human donor with classical Hodgkin lymphoma.

J is TRBJ1-5 and V is TRBV9; no clear D gene. Germline assignment: CDR1 SGDLS and CDR2 YYNGEE. The CDR3 extends over 14 amino acids. Trimming removed 0 bases at V and 5 bases at J, with 9 bases between. The CDR3: CASSVDTADQPQHF. The CDR3, as DNA: TGTGCCAGCAGCGTAGATACGGCAGATCAGCCCCAGCATTTT.

This sequence joins TRBV15 and TRBJ2-5; D gene uncertain. Germline lookup yields CDR1 LNHNV and CDR2 YYDKDF (reference sequence). CDR3 size: 15 residues. The V and J ends lost 1 base and 2 bases respectively, with 11 bases between them. CDR3 loop: CATSRANRPQETQYF. CDR3 bases: TGTGCCACCAGCAGAGCGAACAGACCGCAAGAGACCCAGTACTTC.

The chain has TRBV13 and TRBJ1-2; weak D call: TRBD1 (5 bases). This CDR3 has 11 residues. With 7 bases removed from V and 6 bases from J, the gap between germline ends came to 9 bases. CDR1 is PRHDT, CDR2 FYEKMQ, per germline (reference sequence). The CDR3 is CASKQGDGYTF. The CDR3 DNA is TGTGCCAGCAAGCAGGGCGATGGCTACACCTTC.

V gene TRBV28 combines with J gene TRBJ2-3; D ambiguous. V lost 2 bases, J lost 3 bases, and 15 bases lay in between. This CDR3 is built from 16 residues. Germline-derived CDR1 and CDR2 are MDHEN and SYDVKM. CDR3 bases: TGTGCCAGCAGTTTAAAAGCTTGGTTAGGGACAGATACGCAGTATTTT. Translating gives CASSLKAWLGTDTQYF.

The J gene is TRBJ2-1, the V gene TRBV4-2; TRBD2 matches at 11 bases. The length of the CDR3 is 17 residues. The junction had 9 bases not matched to a gene; V was cut back by 2 bases and J by 6 bases. Per germline, CDR1 LGHNA and CDR2 YNFKEQ. CDR3 sequence: CASSQLLISGGGNEQFF. As DNA, the CDR3 is TGTGCCAGCAGCCAATTACTGATTAGCGGGGGGGGCAATGAGCAGTTCTTC.

This sequence joins TRBV11-2 and TRBJ2-7; a weak D match, TRBD2 (6 bases). The CDR3 is made up of 15 amino acids. The ends were cut back, 1 base at V and 2 bases at J, with 12 bases in the middle. Germline V CDR1 and CDR2: SGHAT, FQNNGV. CDR3 nucleotides: TGTGCCAGCAGCTTAGTAGGGGACTCTGCCTACGAGCAGTACTTC. Encoded protein: CASSLVGDSAYEQYF.

Here the CDR3 reads CASSVGDSGEQYF. The CDR3 DNA sequence: TGTGCCAGCAGCGTCGGCGACTCGGGCGAGCAGTACTTC. This chain links TRBV9 with TRBJ2-7; D unresolved. Trimming left V 2 bases short and J 6 bases short, with 12 bases between. CDR1 is SGDLS, CDR2 YYNGEE, per germline. The CDR3 totals 13 residues.

This clone was found a few times. At the DNA level, this CDR3 is encoded by other sequences in the same sample as well. The chain couples TRBV5-6 to TRBJ2-2, with TRBD1 matching over 7 bases. The ends lost 4 bases at V and 1 base at J; junction bases unmatched: 1. CDR1 and CDR2 from the germline V gene are SGHDT and YYEEEE. The CDR3 has 14 residues. The DNA of the CDR3 is TGTGCCAGCAGCGGGACAGTGAACACCGGGGAGCTGTTTTTT. It yields the protein CASSGTVNTGELFF.

This chain connects TRBV10-3 to TRBJ2-1; D gene ambiguous. Germline V CDR1 and CDR2: ENHRY, SYGVKD. This CDR3 spans 11 amino acids. The germline V and J ends were trimmed by 5 bases and 7 bases, with 6 bases remaining between them. The CDR3 DNA follows: TGTGCCATCAGTATAGAGAATGAGCAGTTCTTC. Its translation: CAISIENEQFF.